A single sample gave rise to the 23 T cell receptor beta chains below, sequenced in a study of cytomegalovirus exposure and HLA in healthy donors. The study ran its PCR with 60 Vbeta and 13 Jbeta primers. Only in-frame clones appear in the TCRdb table, and some are missing; sequencing was by immunoSEQ multiplex PCR. The sample lists about 150,000 clones, roughly 80% seen once, with approximately 15% in the top ten. Material: PBMCs. Receptors were obtained from a woman aged 40 to 50 in good health and CMV-seronegative.

The chain carries TRBV6-5 and TRBJ2-2; 7 positions agree with TRBD2. CDR3 length: 15 amino acids. Losses at the gene ends were 0 bases for V and 7 bases for J; bases not matched to a gene: 5. The germline CDR1 and CDR2 sequences are MNHEY and SVGAGI. The CDR3 sequence: CASSYSSSGHGELFF. CDR3 coding DNA: TGTGCCAGCAGTTACTCCTCTAGCGGCCACGGGGAGCTGTTTTTT.

The J gene is TRBJ1-2, the V gene TRBV18, with D possibly matching TRBD1 (5 bases). V gave up 4 bases and J gave up 0 bases, with 9 bases separating them. CDR1 is KGHSH, CDR2 LQKENI, per germline. The CDR3 sequence is 14 residues long. This CDR3 is CASSLQQANYGYTF. In nucleotides, the CDR3 is TGTGCCAGCTCACTACAACAGGCTAACTATGGCTACACCTTC.

The chain recombines TRBV5-6 with TRBJ1-2; D is ambiguous. Germline CDR1 reads SGHDT; CDR2 reads YYEEEE. The CDR3 length is 11 residues. V gave up 2 bases and J gave up 7 bases, with 6 bases separating them. CDR3 protein: CASSLGGGYTF. CDR3 DNA: TGTGCCAGCAGCTTAGGAGGTGGCTACACCTTC.

The chain couples TRBV7-2 to TRBJ2-7; the match to TRBD2 covers 7 bases. The CDR3 is 14 amino acids. V shed 3 bases and J 3 bases; nucleotides not matched to a gene: 5. CDR1 SGHTA and CDR2 FQGNSA come from the germline V gene. In nucleotides, the CDR3 is TGTGCCAGCAGCTTTGTAGCGGGCAGCTACGAGCAGTACTTC. This encodes CASSFVAGSYEQYF.

The rearrangement uses TRBV14 and TRBJ1-2; weak D call: TRBD1 (6 bases). V lost 4 bases, J lost 4 bases, and 13 bases lay in between. Per the germline V gene, CDR1 is SGHDN and CDR2 is FVKESK. The CDR3 has 14 residues. The CDR3 bases are TGTGCCAGCAGCCGCCCCAAGGACAGCTATGGCTACACCTTC. This translates into CASSRPKDSYGYTF.

The chain recombines TRBV19 with TRBJ2-4; 7 nucleotides align to TRBD1. Germline V CDR1 and CDR2: LNHDA, SQIVND (reference sequence). The CDR3 is made up of 16 amino acids. The V segment lost 5 bases and the J segment 1 base; nucleotides outside the gene matches: 8. The CDR3 DNA follows: TGTGCCAGTAGTCCGGTCCAGGGGGAGGCCAAAAACATTCAGTACTTC. It codes for CASSPVQGEAKNIQYF.

The chain combines TRBV5-6 with TRBJ2-7; TRBD2 aligns across 8 bases. Per the germline V gene, CDR1 is SGHDT and CDR2 is YYEEEE. Unmatched junction bases numbered 10, after V lost 1 base and J lost 4 bases. CDR3 length: 16 residues. The CDR3 is CASSLTPGTSSYEQYF. The CDR3 nucleotides read TGTGCCAGCAGCTTGACACCCGGGACTAGTTCATACGAGCAGTACTTC.

This clone has a single count. J is TRBJ2-3 and V is TRBV29-1, with D possibly being TRBD1 (6 bases). Per germline, CDR1 SQVTM and CDR2 ANQGSEA. The CDR3 loop spans 11 amino acids. V was pared by 7 bases and J by 3 bases, with 8 bases between. The CDR3 DNA follows: TGCAGCGCCAGGGGTACAGATACGCAGTATTTT. The encoded protein is CSARGTDTQYF.

This chain links TRBV28 with TRBJ1-6, with a possible D match to TRBD1 (5 bases). Trimming cost V 6 bases and J 13 bases, with 19 bases left between them. Germline V gene data show CDR1 as MDHEN and CDR2 as SYDVKM. The CDR3 runs to 14 residues. The CDR3 nucleotides are TGTGCCAGCAGACCTGGGGGGGGAACATCGCCCCTCCACTTT. Protein sequence: CASRPGGGTSPLHF.

The rearrangement uses TRBV9 and TRBJ2-3; possible D gene TRBD2, 6 bases. Germline CDR1 and CDR2: SGDLS and YYNGEE. V lost 6 bases and J 0 bases, leaving 17 bases between the germline ends. The CDR3 is made up of 16 amino acids. The CDR3 DNA reads TGTGCCAGCACCAAGTCTGGCGGGGCAAGCACAGATACGCAGTATTTT. Translating gives CASTKSGGASTDTQYF.

V gene TRBV2 combines with J gene TRBJ2-5; D might be TRBD1 (5 bases). CDR1 is SNHLY, CDR2 FYNNEI, per germline. The CDR3 covers 14 residues. V lost 4 bases to trimming and J lost 0 bases, with 9 bases between them. CDR3 sequence: CASSATGYQETQYF. The CDR3 nucleotides read TGTGCCAGCAGTGCTACAGGTTACCAAGAGACCCAGTACTTC.

The genes are TRBV10-3 and TRBJ2-7; TRBD1 matches at 8 bases. The CDR3 contains 15 residues. CDR1 is ENHRY and CDR2 is SYGVKD in the germline V gene. V lost 3 bases to trimming and J lost 5 bases; unmatched junction nucleotides: 9. The CDR3 DNA is TGTGCCATCAGTGATCTCGGACAGGGAGTTAACGAGCAGTACTTC. Translation: CAISDLGQGVNEQYF.

This clone has more than one count but fewer than ten. This rearrangement joins TRBV6-5 to TRBJ1-3, with TRBD1 identical over 7 bases. The germline CDR1 and CDR2 sequences are MNHEY and SVGAGI. The ends lost 6 bases at V and 6 bases at J; junction bases unmatched: 5. The CDR3 loop spans 13 amino acids. The CDR3 region has the DNA TGTGCCAGCAGGTTACAGGGGTCAAACACCATATATTTT. Its protein product is CASRLQGSNTIYF.

The V and J genes are TRBV2 and TRBJ2-3; TRBD2 might be the D (6 bases). This CDR3 spans 13 amino acids. V shed 6 bases and J shed 0 bases, with 7 bases lying between them. In germline, CDR1 is SNHLY, CDR2 FYNNEI. The CDR3 spells CASSAGSTDTQYF. CDR3 nucleotides: TGTGCCAGCAGCGCGGGGAGCACAGATACGCAGTATTTT.

This clone came up once. This rearrangement joins TRBV29-1 to TRBJ1-1; 10 nucleotides align to TRBD1. The V gene's germline CDR1 is SQVTM and CDR2 ANQGSEA. With V trimmed by 6 bases and J by 4 bases, 8 bases remained unmatched. The CDR3 covers 14 residues. The chain's CDR3 is CSVSGTGVLTEAFF. The CDR3 DNA reads TGCAGCGTGTCCGGGACAGGGGTCCTCACTGAAGCTTTCTTT. The full variable domain, its missing parts supplied by reference TRBV29-1 and TRBJ1-1, is SAVISQKPSRDICQRGTSLTIQCQVDSQVTMMFWYRQQPGQSLTLIATANQGSEATYESGFVIDKFPISRPNLTFSTLTVSNMSPEDSSIYLCSVSGTGVLTEAFFGQGTRLTVV.

The V and J genes are TRBV4-2 and TRBJ1-6; 7 bases align to TRBD1. The CDR3 contains 15 residues. CDR1 and CDR2 (germline): LGHNA, YNFKEQ. Unmatched junction bases numbered 4, after V lost 2 bases and J lost 6 bases. The CDR3 DNA reads as TGTGCCAGCAGCCAAAGGGACAGAGGTAATTCACCCCTCCACTTT. Translation gives CASSQRDRGNSPLHF.

The V and J genes are TRBV30 and TRBJ2-5, with D maybe TRBD2 (6 bases). Trimming cost V 8 bases and J 5 bases, with 18 bases left between them. The CDR3 contains 13 residues. Germline V gene lookup returns CDR1 GTSNPN and CDR2 SVGIG (reference sequence). For the CDR3, the DNA is TGTGCCGGGGGGACCGCTAACGAGGAGACCCAGTACTTC. Its translation: CAGGTANEETQYF.

This chain connects TRBV5-4 to TRBJ2-1, with TRBD2 matching 8 bases. Trimming cost V 5 bases and J 9 bases; bases outside gene matches: 7. Germline loops: CDR1 SGHNT, CDR2 YYREEE (reference sequence). The CDR3 contains 13 residues. As DNA, the CDR3 is TGTGCCAGCAGAGAGACGGGGGGGGGTGAGCAGTTCTTC. This encodes CASRETGGGEQFF.

The chain recombines TRBV19 with TRBJ1-5, with D possibly being TRBD1 (5 bases). Germline CDR1 LNHDA, CDR2 SQIVND (reference sequence). V was trimmed by 5 bases and J by 0 bases, leaving 11 bases between them. The length of the CDR3 is 15 residues. The CDR3 protein is CASSPYQGSNQPQHF. The CDR3 DNA reads as TGTGCCAGTAGTCCCTACCAGGGTAGCAATCAGCCCCAGCATTTT.

The V gene is TRBV10-3, the J gene TRBJ2-7, with D possibly being TRBD2 (5 bases). The CDR3 runs to 13 residues. Per the germline V gene, CDR1 is ENHRY and CDR2 is SYGVKD. The V end was cut by 6 bases, the J end by 4 bases, with 13 bases between. Here the CDR3 reads CAIRLDSGYEQYF. CDR3 DNA: TGTGCCATCAGACTAGACTCGGGGTACGAGCAGTACTTC.

This chain connects TRBV7-3 to TRBJ2-4; D gene uncertain. This CDR3 region has 15 residues. V lost 0 bases and J lost 1, with 7 bases in between. CDR1 is SGHTA and CDR2 is FQGTGA in the germline V gene. In DNA, the CDR3 is TGTGCCAGCAGCTTAACTTACGGGGCCAAAAACATTCAGTACTTC. Protein product: CASSLTYGAKNIQYF.

The CDR3 here is CASSLGRGLVYGYTF. CDR3 coding DNA: TGTGCCAGCAGTTTGGGCAGGGGGCTGGTCTATGGCTACACCTTC. The genes are TRBV27 and TRBJ1-2; 8 bases line up with TRBD1. CDR3 length: 15 amino acids. The J segment lost 4 bases and the V segment lost 3 bases, leaving 7 bases of the junction unmatched. Per the germline V gene, CDR1 is MNHEY and CDR2 is SMNVEV (reference sequence).

This clone has only a few counts. V and J are TRBV21-1 and TRBJ2-7; the DNA was not compared with TRBD1, the D call given in the table. TRBV21-1 is an annotated pseudogene. CDR3 length: 17 residues. The CDR3, as DNA: TGTGCCAGCAGCATCCGGGATTGGGTCAGGGGGCAAGGAGAGCAGTACTTC. This codes for CASSIRDWVRGQGEQYF.